Listed below are T cell receptor beta chains from one sample, sequenced in a study of blood T cell repertoires in COVID-19. Assay: immunoSEQ multiplex PCR; the TCRdb copy retains only in-frame clones and omits some. The sample lists a few hundred thousand clones; around 87% were seen once. The sequencing sample was made of peripheral blood. The receptors were sampled from a man between 60 and 75 years old with acute or convalescent COVID-19. Each CDR3 is given with its conserved first and last residue. Fields, in order: D gene, J gene, V gene, clone size, CDR3 DNA, CDR3 protein. A D gene is named only where the DNA matches it firmly. Expanded clones are given a class, and other clones once, few, many or no size at all.

TRBD2 | TRBJ2-1 | TRBV13 | NA | TGTGCCAGCAGCTTAGAGGGCACCGGGGGGGAGCAGTTCTTC | CASSLEGTGGEQFF
NA | TRBJ1-2 | TRBV3-1/TRBV3-2 | NA | TGTGCCAGCAGCCAAGATCGAGGCGATTCCCTTAACTATGGCTACACCTTC | CASSQDRGDSLNYGYTF
TRBD2 | TRBJ2-3 | TRBV19 | NA | TGTGCCAGTAGTACGGGACTAGCGGGGTTTACAGATACGCAGTATTTT | CASSTGLAGFTDTQYF
NA | TRBJ2-7 | TRBV6-5 | NA | TGTGCCAGCAGCCCCCGACGGGCCTACGAGCAGTACTTC | CASSPRRAYEQYF
TRBD1 | TRBJ1-4 | TRBV7-8 | NA | TGTGCCAGCAGCTTAGGGGGACAGGAAAATGAAAAACTGTTTTTT | CASSLGGQENEKLFF
TRBD2 | TRBJ2-3 | TRBV7-2 | NA | TGTGCCAGCAGCTTAGCGCTGGCTAGCGGGGGAGATACGCAGTATTTT | CASSLALASGGDTQYF
TRBD1 | TRBJ2-3 | TRBV30 | NA | TGTGCCTGGAAGCCGGGACAGGGCACAGATACGCAGTATTTT | CAWKPGQGTDTQYF
TRBD1 | TRBJ1-1 | TRBV7-2 | NA | TGTGCCAGCAGTCGCCGGGACAGGGATGAAGCTTTCTTT | CASSRRDRDEAFF
NA | TRBJ2-5 | TRBV9 | NA | TGTGCCAGCAGCGGAGAACAGGGCTGGCAAGAGACCCAGTACTTC | CASSGEQGWQETQYF
TRBD1 | TRBJ1-2 | TRBV6-5 | NA | TGTGCCAGCGCGTCTGTGACAGGGGCCCTCTATGGCTACACCTTC | CASASVTGALYGYTF
NA | TRBJ1-4 | TRBV4-1 | NA | TGCGCCAGCAGCCAAGAGGGAACCAGGGATGAAAAACTGTTTTTT | CASSQEGTRDEKLFF
NA | TRBJ2-1 | TRBV6-1 | NA | TGTGCCAGCAGTGAAAATTCTCCCCAGCAGTTCTTC | CASSENSPQQFF
NA | TRBJ1-1 | TRBV4-2 | NA | TGTGCCAGCAGCCAACCTCGGGTCACTGAAGCTTTCTTT | CASSQPRVTEAFF
TRBD2 | TRBJ2-5 | TRBV27 | NA | TGTGCCAGCAGTCGCGGGACTAGCGGGGGACACCAAGAGACCCAGTACTTC | CASSRGTSGGHQETQYF
TRBD1 | TRBJ2-7 | TRBV19 | NA | TGTGCCAGTCGTCCGGGTTACGGACAGGGATACGAGCAGTACTTC | CASRPGYGQGYEQYF
TRBD2 | TRBJ2-2 | TRBV6-5 | NA | TGTGCCAGCAGTACGGGGGGGAACACCGGGGAGCTGTTTTTT | CASSTGGNTGELFF
TRBD2 | TRBJ2-5 | TRBV3-1/TRBV3-2 | NA | TGTGCCAGCAGCCCCTTAGCGGGGGAACCTTGGGAGACCCAGTACTTC | CASSPLAGEPWETQYF
NA | TRBJ1-4 | TRBV19 | NA | TGTGCCACTTCTAATGAAAAACTGTTTTTT | CATSNEKLFF
NA | TRBJ2-5 | TRBV23-1 | NA | TGCGCCAGCGGCCCGGGCCAAGAGACCCAGTACTTC | CASGPGQETQYF
NA | TRBJ1-5 | TRBV10-3 | NA | TGTGCCATCAGAGGGGCTACGCAGGAGAGCAATCAGCCCCAGCATTTT | CAIRGATQESNQPQHF
NA | TRBJ1-2 | TRBV4-1 | NA | TGCGCCAGCAGCCGTATACTACAGGTCCGTGGTGGCTACACCTTC | CASSRILQVRGGYTF
NA | TRBJ1-3 | TRBV3-1/TRBV3-2 | NA | TGTGCCAGCAGCCAAGTGGCGGGACCCGACGCTGGAAACACCATATATTTT | CASSQVAGPDAGNTIYF
NA | TRBJ2-7 | TRBV6-5 | NA | TGTGCCAGCAGTACAGAAACCTCCTACGAGCAGTACTTC | CASSTETSYEQYF
TRBD1 | TRBJ1-2 | TRBV27 | NA | TGTGCCAGCAGTTTTGGACAGGGGCTTTCGCACACCTTC | CASSFGQGLSHTF
NA | TRBJ2-7 | TRBV10-3 | NA | TGTGCCATCAGGGGCAGGGGAGACTCCTACGAGCAGTACTTC | CAIRGRGDSYEQYF
TRBD2 | TRBJ2-3 | TRBV7-8 | NA | TGTGCCAGCAGCTTTAGCATATGGCGGGGGAGATCTAGCACAGATACGCAGTATTTT | CASSFSIWRGRSSTDTQYF
NA | TRBJ1-5 | TRBV7-2 | NA | TGTGCCAGCAGCTTAGTCGGGGGTCTCGGGCAGCCCCAGCATTTT | CASSLVGGLGQPQHF
NA | TRBJ2-6 | TRBV18 | once | TGTGCCAGCTCACCGCCCGGTGGGGCCAACGTCCTGACTTTC | CASSPPGGANVLTF
TRBD2 | TRBJ2-7 | TRBV5-1 | NA | TGCGCCAGCACTTTAGCGGGGGACTCCTACGAGCAGTACTTC | CASTLAGDSYEQYF
TRBD1 | TRBJ1-1 | TRBV4-1 | NA | TGCGCCAGCAGCCCGGGACAGGGGTTTGCGAACACTGAAGCTTTCTTT | CASSPGQGFANTEAFF
TRBD1 | TRBJ1-2 | TRBV30 | NA | TGTGCCTGGAGTTTACGCGGGACAGGGGTCCTCATGGACTATGGCTACACCTTC | CAWSLRGTGVLMDYGYTF
NA | TRBJ1-3 | TRBV5-1 | NA | TGCGCCAGCAGCATCGGGACCGGGAGCTCTGGAAACACCATATATTTT | CASSIGTGSSGNTIYF
TRBD1 | TRBJ1-1 | TRBV18 | NA | TGTGCCAGCTCACCCGACAGGGGCGACACTGAAGCTTTCTTT | CASSPDRGDTEAFF
NA | TRBJ2-7 | TRBV6-5 | NA | TGTGCCAGCAGGCGCCTCGGAGACAGAACCTACGAGCAGTACTTC | CASRRLGDRTYEQYF
NA | TRBJ2-7 | TRBV5-4 | NA | TGTGCCAGCAGCTTGGCCTCGGGGGACGAGCAGTACTTC | CASSLASGDEQYF
NA | TRBJ2-5 | TRBV25-1 | NA | TGTGCCAGCAGTGAATATGGCCCCCAAGAGACCCAGTACTTC | CASSEYGPQETQYF
TRBD1 | TRBJ2-7 | TRBV2 | NA | TGTGCCAGCAGCGGACAGGACTACGAGCAGTACTTC | CASSGQDYEQYF
TRBD1 | TRBJ2-5 | TRBV9 | NA | TGTGCCAGCAGTGGGGACAGGGGAAATCGTCGGGAAGAGACCCAGTACTTC | CASSGDRGNRREETQYF
NA | TRBJ2-7 | TRBV3-1/TRBV3-2 | NA | TGTGCCAGCAGCCCACAGGCAACCTACGAGCAGTACTTC | CASSPQATYEQYF
TRBD1 | TRBJ2-7 | TRBV7-9 | NA | TGTGCCAGCAGCTTAGGGGACAGTAAATTGTCCGGCGAGCAGTACTTC | CASSLGDSKLSGEQYF
TRBD2 | TRBJ2-2 | TRBV4-2 | NA | TGTGCCAGCGGGACTAGCGGGGGGGCCGCCGGGGAGCTGTTTTTT | CASGTSGGAAGELFF
NA | TRBJ2-6 | TRBV28 | NA | TGTGCCAGCACCAAAAACCGGGGATCCGGGGCCAACGTCCTGACTTTC | CASTKNRGSGANVLTF
NA | TRBJ2-1 | TRBV7-2 | NA | TGTGCCAGCAGCCCCGACAGGTCCCTCTACAATGAGCAGTTCTTC | CASSPDRSLYNEQFF